Each of the 21 T cell receptor beta chains below was sequenced from the same sample in a study of T-cell reconstitution after alpha-beta-depleted transplantation in children. It was with unique molecular identifiers that the TCRbeta library was prepared. TCRdb reprocessed the PCR reads via MiXCR and lists one record per CDR3 protein. The repertoire consists of approximately 130,000 distinct CDR3 sequences, with roughly 10% occurring once and the leading ten covering about 25%. The source was PBMCs, mostly from graft donor cells, collected 180 days after TCRalphabeta/CD19-depleted stem cell transplant. Receptors were obtained from a girl younger than two who had a stem cell transplant for combined immunodeficiency, so the T cells may come from the graft donor.

The J gene is TRBJ1-2, the V gene TRBV29-1; no clear D. Trimming took off 7 bases at V and 4 bases at J, with 10 bases between the two ends. Germline V gene sequence: CDR1 SQVTM, CDR2 ANQGSEA. The CDR3 covers 11 residues. CDR3 region: CSARRIYGYTF. In DNA, the CDR3 is TGCAGCGCCCGTCGAATCTATGGCTACACCTTC.

This clonotype was seen a few times. The J gene is TRBJ2-1, the V gene TRBV7-8; D gene unclear. This CDR3 has 15 residues. V was clipped by 5 bases and J by 4 bases, with 15 bases between them. Germline loops: CDR1 SGHVS, CDR2 FQNEAQ. CDR3 sequence: CASSPRRIRYNEQFF. The CDR3 DNA reads TGTGCCAGCAGCCCACGACGGATCAGGTACAATGAGCAGTTCTTC.

This clonotype was observed a handful of times. The chain links TRBV10-3 to TRBJ1-1; TRBD1 agrees at 9 bases. CDR3 size: 16 residues. V trimming: 2 bases; J trimming: 5 bases; junction bases outside the gene matches: 9. CDR1 and CDR2 from the germline V gene are ENHRY and SYGVKD. Here the CDR3 DNA reads TGTGCCATCAGTGAGCCGAGGACAGGGGTAGGGACTGAAGCTTTCTTT. This codes for CAISEPRTGVGTEAFF.

This clonotype was counted at least ten times. V and J are TRBV12-3 or TRBV12-4 and TRBJ2-7, with no clear D. CDR3 length equals 11 residues. V was pared by 3 bases and J by 2 bases, with 2 bases between. CDR3 DNA sequence: TGTGCCAGCAGTTTCGCCTACGAGCAGTACTTC. It specifies CASSFAYEQYF.

A few counts support this clonotype. The rearrangement links TRBV11-1 to TRBJ2-5; no definite D call. The V gene's germline CDR1 is SGHAT and CDR2 FQDESV (reference sequence). V was clipped by 5 bases and J by 1 base, with 11 bases between them. This CDR3 is 14 amino acids long. CDR3 protein: CASSLPDGQETQYF. DNA of the CDR3: TGTGCCAGCAGCCTGCCAGACGGCCAAGAGACCCAGTACTTC.

In DNA form, the CDR3 reads TGTGCCAGCAGCTTGGGGGGCGGGCAGGATGAGCAGTTCTTC. Its protein product is CASSLGGGQDEQFF. The V and J genes are TRBV5-4 and TRBJ2-1, with D perhaps TRBD1 or TRBD2 (5 bases each). The V gene's germline CDR1 is SGHNT and CDR2 YYREEE (reference sequence). This CDR3 has 14 residues. The germline V and J ends were trimmed by 0 bases and 8 bases, with 12 bases remaining between them.

The chain links TRBV20-1 to TRBJ2-1, with D perhaps TRBD1 or TRBD2 (6 bases each). The germline V and J ends were trimmed by 6 bases and 4 bases, with 13 bases remaining between them. From germline, CDR1 is DFQATT and CDR2 SNEGSKA (reference sequence). The CDR3 length is 13 residues. The CDR3 nucleotides are TGCAGTGCGGAAGGGGGGCCATACAATGAGCAGTTCTTC. Residues: CSAEGGPYNEQFF.

CDR3 DNA sequence: TGCGCCAGCAGCCCCGGGACAGGGGTGGGGGAGCAGTACTTC. Its protein product is CASSPGTGVGEQYF. The chain combines TRBV5-1 with TRBJ2-7; 10 nucleotides match TRBD1. The CDR3 totals 14 residues. The germline CDR1 and CDR2 sequences are SGHRS and YFSETQ. V lost 4 bases to trimming and J lost 7 bases; unmatched junction nucleotides: 8.

In its sample, this clonotype was seen a few times. The V call is TRBV6-5, the J call TRBJ2-6; the D is unclear. Germline V gene data show CDR1 as MNHEY and CDR2 as SVGAGI. CDR3 length: 15 amino acids. V was clipped by 4 bases and J by 9 bases, with 16 bases between them. The CDR3 coding sequence is TGTGCCAGCAGTTTCGGATACAGTGAGTACAACGTCCTGACTTTC. Translated, it gives CASSFGYSEYNVLTF.

CDR3 protein: CDTSSDRTTSTDTQYF. For the CDR3, the DNA is TGTGACACGTCCTCAGACAGGACAACTAGCACAGATACGCAGTATTTT. The chain couples TRBV10-3 to TRBJ2-3; D is perhaps TRBD1 (6 bases). Germline CDR1 ENHRY, CDR2 SYGVKD. This CDR3 region has 16 residues.

The rearrangement joins TRBV9 to TRBJ2-7; 11 nucleotides match TRBD2. J lost 4 bases, V lost 3 bases, and 6 bases had no gene match. The CDR3 runs to 15 residues. CDR1 is SGDLS and CDR2 is YYNGEE in the germline V gene. The CDR3 region is CASSAGLADFYEQYF. The CDR3 coding sequence is TGTGCCAGCAGCGCGGGACTAGCGGACTTTTACGAGCAGTACTTC.

There are a few counts of this clonotype. V usage is TRBV5-6 and J usage is TRBJ1-2; no definite D call. Trimming took 3 bases from V and 3 from J, leaving 18 bases between them. From germline, CDR1 is SGHDT and CDR2 YYEEEE. The CDR3 spans 16 residues. The CDR3 DNA reads TGTGCCAGCAGCTCCTTCCCCGATCCTTGGGACTATGGCTACACCTTC. Its protein product is CASSSFPDPWDYGYTF.

This clonotype was seen repeatedly, ten times or more. This chain joins TRBV20-1 and TRBJ2-7, with TRBD1 matching 9 bases. Unmatched junction bases numbered 2, after V lost 3 bases and J lost 5 bases. The germline V gene has CDR1 DFQATT and CDR2 SNEGSKA (reference sequence). There are 12 residues in the CDR3. CDR3 bases: TGCAGTGCTAGTGGGACAGGGAACGAGCAGTACTTC. Translating it yields CSASGTGNEQYF.

V and J are TRBV4-1 and TRBJ2-3; 8 nucleotides agree with TRBD2. Germline V gene sequence: CDR1 MGHRA, CDR2 YSYEKL. After removal of 3 bases from V and 6 bases from J, the junction contained 8 bases not matched to a gene. The length of the CDR3 is 15 residues. DNA for the CDR3: TGCGCCAGCAGCCAGCAAGGGACTAGAGGGGATACGCAGTATTTT. This sequence encodes CASSQQGTRGDTQYF.

Only a few counts were recorded for this clonotype. This rearrangement joins TRBV29-1 to TRBJ2-7; D gene ambiguous. Trimming took 5 bases from V and 0 from J, leaving 14 bases between them. Germline-derived CDR1 and CDR2 are SQVTM and ANQGSEA. The CDR3 consists of 14 residues. The CDR3 coding sequence is TGCAGCGTTTTAAAGATTTTATACTCCTACGAGCAGTACTTC. Encoded protein: CSVLKILYSYEQYF.

This clonotype showed up many times. This rearrangement joins TRBV7-9 to TRBJ2-7; the match to TRBD1 covers 7 bases. The CDR3 has 15 residues. With V trimmed by 4 bases and J by 3 bases, 9 bases remained unmatched. The V gene's germline CDR1 is SEHNR and CDR2 FQNEAQ (reference sequence). CDR3 residues: CASSSPQGDNYEQYF. DNA for the CDR3: TGTGCCAGCAGCTCCCCCCAGGGGGACAACTACGAGCAGTACTTC.

The V call is TRBV7-8, the J call TRBJ2-3, with a weak D call TRBD2 (5 bases). CDR3 length: 15 residues. The V and J ends lost 7 bases and 0 bases respectively, with 14 bases between them. CDR1 SGHVS and CDR2 FQNEAQ come from the germline V gene. CDR3 loop: CASNPVEGSTDTQYF. CDR3 DNA sequence: TGTGCCAGCAACCCGGTTGAGGGCAGCACAGATACGCAGTATTTT. Complete variable domain (other parts from reference TRBV7-8 and TRBJ2-3): GAGVSQSPRYKVAKRGQDVALRCDPISGHVSLFWYQQALGQGPEFLTYFQNEAQLDKSGLPSDRFFAERPEGSVSTLKIQRTQQEDSAVYLCASNPVEGSTDTQYFGPGTRLTVL.

This clonotype was recorded at least ten times. The CDR3 loop reads CSAVRRVHNEQFF. In nucleotides, the CDR3 is TGCAGTGCTGTACGCCGGGTGCACAATGAGCAGTTCTTC. The V and J genes are TRBV20-1 and TRBJ2-1; D uncertain. The CDR3 spans 13 residues. Trimming left V 5 bases short and J 5 bases short, with 13 bases between. Germline lookup yields CDR1 DFQATT and CDR2 SNEGSKA (reference sequence).

This clonotype was seen a handful of times. This chain joins TRBV12-3 or TRBV12-4 and TRBJ1-1; D gene ambiguous. Trimming took 3 bases from V and 6 from J, leaving 8 bases between them. The CDR3 covers 12 residues. The CDR3 DNA reads TGTGCCAGCAGTTTTGGCTTACCTGAAGCTTTCTTT. It specifies CASSFGLPEAFF.

The chain couples TRBV5-5 to TRBJ2-2; no reliable D call. This CDR3 is built from 15 residues. Per the germline V gene, CDR1 is SGHKS and CDR2 is YYEKEE (reference sequence). Trimming took 1 base from V and 3 from J, leaving 10 bases between them. CDR3 in amino acids: CASSLSAPDTGELFF. The CDR3 DNA reads as TGTGCCAGCAGCTTGAGCGCTCCAGACACCGGGGAGCTGTTTTTT.

This clonotype appeared a few times. The rearrangement links TRBV29-1 to TRBJ2-1, with D maybe TRBD2 (6 bases). This CDR3 comprises 16 residues. Germline V gives CDR1 SQVTM, CDR2 ANQGSEA. Trimming removed 2 bases from V and 2 bases from J, with 16 bases in between. The CDR3 nucleotides are TGCAGCGTTGAATCAGATTGGGGACTTACCTACAATGAGCAGTTCTTC. It yields the protein CSVESDWGLTYNEQFF.